This T cell receptor beta chain was sequenced for a study of human T cells and chemical hapten exposure (dated by TCRdb to the early 2020s). With regard to the full study: Libraries were pooled for sequencing, and variation in per-sample TCR yields was attributed mainly to small differences in library volumes within the pool. Both TCR alpha and TCR beta chains were sequenced from each blood RNA sample. In alopecia patients, the study followed how the peripheral blood TCR repertoire changed in vivo over primary and secondary sensitization to diphenylcyclopropenone (DPC), a hapten. Paper-wide results and their limitations: The number of TCRs above 1 in 1000 frequency did not change with DPC sensitization; there was no evidence of global repertoire structure alterations. Repeated subsampling changed both the strength of the expansion versus patch-test correlation and the threshold at which that correlation became significant.

The time point label for this specimen denotes: healthy volunteer bleed at 6 weeks. Total RNA was extracted from unfractionated whole blood collected in Tempus Blood RNA tubes. A handful of healthy volunteers were used as TCR sequencing controls and were bled at day 0, 2 weeks and 6 weeks. V is cut back by 8 bases and J by 9 bases, with 12 bases in the junction unmatched. The CDR3 spans 15 residues, from the cysteine through the phenylalanine. The entry retains the CDR3 DNA only, 45 bases that are in frame from base 1. The library came from RACE. Data came from a NextSeq 500. During library preparation, unique molecular identifiers were attached to individual cDNA molecules so that TCRs could be counted quantitatively and reproducibly. The original pipeline was this. Samples had a median of about 90,000 TCRs, with a range from roughly 20,000 to 700,000. V, J and CDR3 annotation of the TCR reads was performed with the Decombinator software suite. For the PS versus PT1 abundance plots, all samples were subsampled to the same number of TCRs (28,000). Expanded TCRs were defined as absent before sensitization and observed at least eight times at the 2-week time point. TCRdb redid the processing of the public reads, applying fastp at Q25 and MiXCR, and retained in-frame beta chains. One record per CDR3 amino acid sequence lists the most common genes and DNA. What appears here as the V and J calls and clone size reflects TCRdb's work, not the paper's. This sample gives some 65,000 distinct CDR3 sequences in total; around 6.1% of them show up just once. The leading ten clones occupy just under 3.5% of the sample.

In its sample, this clonotype was seen many times. Its cognate antigen has yet to be identified. Base qualities are not recorded, but no much larger clone differs from it by a single base. The sample was whole blood. This TCR derives from a female donor in good health. Some clones in this sample may be carry-over from other donors' samples. The chain links TRBV12-3 or TRBV12-4 with TRBJ2-1, with 11 middle bases fitting TRBD1. CDR3 protein: CASSWTGGVVGEQFF. The bases read TGTGCCAGCTCTTGGACAGGGGGCGTCGTGGGTGAGCAGTTCTTC.